Listed below are T cell receptor beta chains from one sample, sequenced in a study of T cell responses to AZD1222 COVID-19 vaccine. TCRdb's table, derived via immunoSEQ multiplex PCR, lists solely in-frame clones and lacks some. The sample includes some 45,000 clones, 90% of them seen just once. This material consisted of peripheral blood, taken 28 days after the second AZD1222 dose. The receptor source for this set is an adult who received the AZD1222 COVID-19 vaccine. Each CDR3 is given with its conserved first and last residue.

v_gene	j_gene	CDR3aa
TRBV19	TRBJ1-1	CASSSQGGNTEAFF
TRBV7-2	TRBJ1-1	CASSLSGQGNTEAFF
TRBV7-2	TRBJ1-6	CASSPGPRVQTLHF
TRBV7-6	TRBJ1-5	CASSLADSPNQPQHF
TRBV4-2	TRBJ1-5	CASSQGVRLPQHF
TRBV5-1	TRBJ2-2	CASSPTGADTGELFF
TRBV6-2/TRBV6-3	TRBJ2-7	CASSYPPREQYF
TRBV5-5	TRBJ1-2	CASSLTGEISDGYTF
TRBV7-2	TRBJ2-1	CASSLDGAGGVNEQFF
TRBV3-1/TRBV3-2	TRBJ2-5	CASSPSGETQYF
TRBV21-1	TRBJ2-7	CASSKAPGKYEQYF
TRBV6-2/TRBV6-3	TRBJ1-5	CASSSTIGGEPQHF
TRBV12-3/TRBV12-4	TRBJ1-3	CASSLTSGNTIYF
TRBV6-5	TRBJ1-4	CASRDRPNEKLFF
TRBV6-2/TRBV6-3	TRBJ2-1	CASSTSGGAIEQFF